A single sample is the source of the 29 T cell receptor beta chains below, sequenced in a study of blood T cells in healthy people across ages (dated by TCRdb to about 2015). Library preparation was by 5' RACE. The data were produced on an Illumina HiSeq 2500. A second PCR of roughly 7 to 12 cycles was run with a J-beta primer mix and a sample-barcoded 5' primer. The public sequencing data were trimmed at Q25 with fastp and processed into clonotypes with MiXCR by TCRdb, which kept only in-frame beta chains. Rows with one shared CDR3 protein collapse into an entry with the most common genes and DNA. The sample has roughly 1,000,000 distinct CDR3 sequences on record, roughly 24% of them singletons. Clones ranked in the top ten supply around 0.7% of the sample. These same data were also listed under a study on T cells of mothers and their children.

The sample was blood. These receptors all stem from a girl aged 2-10 years in good health.

This clonotype was seen a few times. The genes are TRBV6-1 and TRBJ2-5; 10 bases map to TRBD1. The closer fit of TRBJ2-1 to the DNA end suggests the J call may be wrong. The CDR3 totals 13 residues. Germline lookup yields CDR1 MNHNS and CDR2 SASEGT. The CDR3 spells CASRPGQGNEQFF. As DNA, the CDR3 is TGTGCCAGCAGGCCGGGACAGGGGAATGAGCAGTTCTTC.

This clonotype was seen only a few times. The J gene is TRBJ2-1, the V gene TRBV11-1, with 12 bases fitting TRBD2. Germline loops: CDR1 SGHAT, CDR2 FQDESV (reference sequence). Trimming cost V 5 bases and J 1 base; bases outside gene matches: 3. CDR3 length equals 16 residues. The DNA for the CDR3 is TGTGCCAGCAGCCAACTAGCGGGGGGTTCCTACAATGAGCAGTTCTTC. Its translation: CASSQLAGGSYNEQFF.

The V gene is TRBV25-1, the J gene TRBJ2-5; 8 bases agree with TRBD2. The DNA end is more similar to TRBJ2-7, so the J call may be wrong. Germline CDR1 and CDR2: MGHDK and SYGVNS. The CDR3 has 13 residues. CDR3 DNA: TGTGCCTCGTGGGCCGGGAGGGCCTACGAGCAGTACTTC. Its protein product is CASWAGRAYEQYF.

This clonotype was recorded a few times. The rearrangement links TRBV7-4 to TRBJ1-1; 9 bases fit TRBD1. Looked up from germline, CDR1 is SGHVT and CDR2 is SQSDAQ. The V gene end was trimmed by 5 bases and the J gene end by 5 bases; junction bases not matched to a gene: 12. The CDR3 contains 16 residues. CDR3 in DNA: TGTGCCAGCAGCCCGAGACAGGGGGATAATTGGACTGAAGCTTTCTTT. Translated: CASSPRQGDNWTEAFF.

This chain uses TRBV27 with TRBJ1-4, with 7 nucleotides matching TRBD1. CDR3 length: 14 residues. From germline, CDR1 is MNHEY and CDR2 SMNVEV (reference sequence). The ends lost 3 bases at V and 5 bases at J; junction bases unmatched: 3. CDR3 DNA sequence: TGTGCCAGCAGTTTCGACAGGGAGAATGAAAAACTGTTTTTT. Its translation is CASSFDRENEKLFF. The full variable domain, rest sourced from reference TRBV27 and TRBJ1-4, is EAQVTQNPRYLITVTGKKLTVTCSQNMNHEYMSWYRQDPGLGLRQIYYSMNVEVTDKGDVPEGYKVSRKEKRNFPLILESPSPNQTSLYFCASSFDRENEKLFFGSGTQLSVL.

The chain couples TRBV12-3 or TRBV12-4 to TRBJ1-2; perhaps TRBD1 as D (5 bases). V lost 6 bases to trimming and J lost 6 bases, with 8 bases between them. The CDR3 loop spans 11 amino acids. In DNA form, the CDR3 reads TGTGCCAGCAGGACAGCGAATGGCTACACCTTC. Translating it yields CASRTANGYTF.

This chain uses TRBV5-6 with TRBJ2-2; a weak D match, TRBD1 (5 bases). This CDR3 comprises 14 residues. Trimming took 4 bases from V and 4 from J, leaving 11 bases between them. CDR1 is SGHDT, CDR2 YYEEEE, per germline. The CDR3 nucleotides read TGTGCCAGCAGCCGCATTGGGGCCACCGGGGAGCTGTTTTTT. The encoded protein is CASSRIGATGELFF.

This clonotype appeared a few times. The chain is built from TRBV7-9 and TRBJ2-7; TRBD1 matches at 7 bases. V lost 3 bases, J lost 2 bases, and 7 bases stayed unmatched. The CDR3 is 15 residues long. CDR1 SEHNR and CDR2 FQNEAQ come from the germline V gene (reference sequence). This chain's CDR3 is CASSFTGTVTYEQYF. The CDR3 coding sequence is TGTGCCAGCAGCTTTACCGGGACAGTAACCTACGAGCAGTACTTC.

The chain employs TRBV10-3 and TRBJ2-7, with 10 bases lining up with TRBD1. Germline V gene lookup returns CDR1 ENHRY and CDR2 SYGVKD. Unmatched junction bases numbered 8, after V lost 10 bases and J lost 5 bases. There are 13 residues in the CDR3. CDR3 DNA sequence: TGTGCCAAGTCGCGGGACAGGGGCCACGAGCAGTACTTC. Its protein product is CAKSRDRGHEQYF.

The rearrangement joins TRBV5-8 to TRBJ1-4; D remains unclear. CDR1 SGHTS and CDR2 YDEGEE come from the germline V gene. The V end was cut by 1 base, the J end by 8 bases, with 12 bases between. The CDR3 extends over 14 amino acids. The CDR3 DNA sequence: TGTGCCAGCAGCTTGACCTTCGGAGGGGAAAAACTGTTTTTT. It yields the protein CASSLTFGGEKLFF.

The sample holds one count of this clonotype. This chain joins TRBV5-1 and TRBJ2-3; D may be TRBD1 or TRBD2 (5 bases each). The CDR3 consists of 16 residues. Germline loops: CDR1 SGHRS, CDR2 YFSETQ. V dropped 1 base and J dropped 0 bases, with 12 bases sitting between them. The CDR3: CASSLRSGPSTDTQYF. CDR3 nucleotides: TGCGCCAGCAGCTTGCGGTCGGGACCGAGCACAGATACGCAGTATTTT.

V and J are TRBV15 and TRBJ2-5; the D gene is possibly TRBD2 (5 bases). V dropped 5 bases and J dropped 5 bases, with 12 bases sitting between them. The CDR3 covers 13 residues. CDR1 is LNHNV, CDR2 YYDKDF, per germline (reference sequence). This chain's CDR3 is CATSESPGETQYF. The CDR3 bases are TGTGCCACCAGCGAAAGCCCGGGGGAGACCCAGTACTTC.

In its sample, this clonotype was seen a few times. The chain links TRBV5-5 to TRBJ2-2; D not certain. Trimming stripped 4 bases from V and 10 bases from J, with 17 bases between. The length of the CDR3 is 14 residues. Germline V gene data show CDR1 as SGHKS and CDR2 as YYEKEE (reference sequence). The CDR3, as DNA: TGTGCCAGCAGCACTCCATCCAGGCTCCTGGAGCTGTTTTTT. It is translated as CASSTPSRLLELFF.

The rearrangement links TRBV5-1 to TRBJ2-5; 7 nucleotides align to TRBD2. The CDR3 contains 16 residues. Germline CDR1 is SGHRS and CDR2 is YFSETQ. After removal of 5 bases from V and 1 base from J, the junction contained 11 bases not matched to a gene. The CDR3 sequence: CASSSWGRGAQETQYF. In DNA, the CDR3 is TGCGCCAGCAGTAGCTGGGGGAGGGGTGCCCAAGAGACCCAGTACTTC.

The chain couples TRBV3-1 to TRBJ2-5; 8 nucleotides align to TRBD1. CDR1 and CDR2 (germline): LGHDT, YNNKEL (reference sequence). This CDR3 contains 18 residues. The J segment lost 5 bases and the V segment lost 4 bases, leaving 18 bases of the junction unmatched. The CDR3 nucleotides are TGTGCCAGCAGCCTCGGGCCAGGGGGCTCCTTAAGCCCTGAGACCCAGTACTTC. Translated, it gives CASSLGPGGSLSPETQYF.

This clonotype was seen a handful of times. The genes are TRBV6-4 and TRBJ2-1; possibly TRBD1 for D (7 bases). The germline CDR1 and CDR2 sequences are MRHNA and SNTAGT. V gave up 0 bases and J gave up 6 bases, with 12 bases separating them. The length of the CDR3 is 15 residues. Written as DNA, the CDR3 is TGTGCCAGCAGTGACTCGTCGCAGGGGGGCAATGAGCAGTTCTTC. As protein: CASSDSSQGGNEQFF.

This sequence joins TRBV5-1 and TRBJ2-5; 10 nucleotides agree with TRBD2. The end of the DNA aligns better with TRBJ2-1, so the J call may be wrong. CDR3 length equals 16 residues. Germline CDR1 is SGHRS and CDR2 is YFSETQ. This CDR3 is CASSYWTSGDYNEQFF. The CDR3 DNA sequence: TGCGCCAGCAGCTACTGGACTAGCGGAGACTACAATGAGCAGTTCTTC.

As concerns this clonotype: A single base separates this from a much larger clone, so it may be a read error. This chain joins TRBV7-3 and TRBJ2-2; TRBD1 or TRBD2 may be the D gene (5 bases each). This CDR3 is built from 14 residues. CDR1 and CDR2 from the germline V gene are SGHTA and FQGTGA. This chain's CDR3 is CASSLTAGTGELLF. Written as DNA, the CDR3 is TGTGCCAGCAGCTTAACAGCAGGGACCGGGGAGCTGCTTTTT. The full variable domain, rest sourced from reference TRBV7-3 and TRBJ2-2, is GAGVSQTPSNKVTEKGKYVELRCDPISGHTALYWYRQSLGQGPEFLIYFQGTGAADDSGLPNDRFFAVRPEGSVSTLKIQRTERGDSAVYLCASSLTAGTGELLFGEGSRLTVL.

The chain links TRBV29-1 to TRBJ2-5, with D possibly TRBD1 on 5 matching bases. V gave up 0 bases and J gave up 1 base, with 6 bases separating them. The germline V gene has CDR1 SQVTM and CDR2 ANQGSEA. The length of the CDR3 is 13 residues. The DNA for the CDR3 is TGCAGCGTTGAAGAAGGGGCCCAAGAGACCCAGTACTTC. Translation gives CSVEEGAQETQYF.

The chain joins TRBV9 to TRBJ1-4; TRBD1 aligns across 7 bases. The CDR3 sequence is 14 residues long. The V gene end was trimmed by 0 bases and the J gene end by 5 bases; junction bases not matched to a gene: 1. The germline CDR1 and CDR2 sequences are SGDLS and YYNGEE. CDR3 amino acids: CASSVATGNEKLFF. The CDR3 DNA sequence: TGTGCCAGCAGCGTAGCGACAGGGAATGAAAAACTGTTTTTT.

The chain links TRBV9 to TRBJ2-7; 8 bases are a match to TRBD2. V shed 0 bases, J shed 7 bases, and the junction held 6 bases outside the gene matches. The CDR3 loop spans 14 amino acids. Germline V gene data show CDR1 as SGDLS and CDR2 as YYNGEE. DNA for the CDR3: TGTGCCAGCAGCGTAGGGCCCCAGCGGGGGGAGCAGTACTTC. It is translated as CASSVGPQRGEQYF. The full variable domain, with the rest looked up from reference TRBV9 and TRBJ2-7, is DSGVTQTPKHLITATGQRVTLRCSPRSGDLSVYWYQQSLDQGLQFLIQYYNGEERAKGNILERFSAQQFPDLHSELNLSSLELGDSALYFCASSVGPQRGEQYFGPGTRLTVT.

The chain joins TRBV4-3 to TRBJ2-7; TRBD1 is a possible D gene (6 bases). This CDR3 comprises 17 residues. Germline V CDR1 and CDR2: LGHNA, YSLEER. V shed 0 bases and J shed 7 bases, with 22 bases lying between them. This chain's CDR3 is CASSQDVTWQGSGEQYF. The CDR3 DNA reads as TGCGCCAGCAGCCAAGACGTTACATGGCAGGGGAGTGGGGAGCAGTACTTC.

This clonotype was detected once. CDR3 amino acids: CSAEDSLRNTQYF. The CDR3 nucleotides read TGCAGTGCCGAGGACTCCTTACGGAATACGCAGTATTTT. The chain recombines TRBV20-1 with TRBJ2-3; D perhaps matches TRBD2 (5 bases). CDR1 DFQATT and CDR2 SNEGSKA come from the germline V gene (reference sequence). The V and J ends lost 6 bases and 7 bases respectively, with 17 bases between them. This CDR3 contains 13 residues.

This clonotype was picked up a small number of times. The chain couples TRBV29-1 to TRBJ1-3; no firm D call. The CDR3 runs to 16 residues. Germline V CDR1 and CDR2: SQVTM, ANQGSEA. Deletions cut 3 bases from V and 2 bases from J, with 17 bases between. The CDR3 region has the DNA TGCAGCGTTGATCCCGTTGAGGGCAGAGCTGGAAACACCATATATTTT. Amino acids: CSVDPVEGRAGNTIYF.

The chain joins TRBV10-3 to TRBJ2-1; 11 bases agree with TRBD1. The DNA end is a closer match to TRBJ2-7, so the J assignment may be wrong. This CDR3 has 17 residues. The germline CDR1 and CDR2 sequences are ENHRY and SYGVKD. CDR3 residues: CAIRGSPGQGGTYEQYF. CDR3 in DNA: TGTGCCATCAGGGGCTCCCCGGGACAGGGGGGGACCTACGAGCAGTACTTC.

The V gene is TRBV7-6, the J gene TRBJ2-5; maybe TRBD1 (6 bases). The assigned J gene may be wrong: the sequence end matches TRBJ2-1 better. This CDR3 region has 15 residues. Germline V gene sequence: CDR1 SGHVS, CDR2 FNYEAQ. In nucleotides, the CDR3 is TGTGCCAGCAGCCTCCTTCCTAACACAGGGCATGAGCAGTTCTTC. Amino acids: CASSLLPNTGHEQFF.

This clonotype was seen a handful of times. This chain uses TRBV6-1 with TRBJ2-1, with 7 bases that match TRBD2. There are 13 residues in the CDR3. The V segment lost 3 bases and the J segment 6 bases; nucleotides outside the gene matches: 2. The germline CDR1 and CDR2 sequences are MNHNS and SASEGT. The CDR3: CASSDGGGNEQFF. CDR3 DNA: TGTGCCAGCAGTGACGGCGGGGGCAATGAGCAGTTCTTC.

This clonotype was seen a few times. CDR3 sequence reads: CSASWTSGNNEQFF. DNA for the CDR3: TGCAGTGCTAGCTGGACTAGCGGGAACAATGAGCAGTTCTTC. V usage is TRBV20-1 and J usage is TRBJ2-1, with 12 bases fitting TRBD2. The ends lost 3 bases at V and 5 bases at J; junction bases unmatched: 2. The germline CDR1 and CDR2 sequences are DFQATT and SNEGSKA (reference sequence). This CDR3 has 14 residues.

V usage is TRBV6-5 and J usage is TRBJ2-7; D might be TRBD1 (6 bases). V lost 8 bases, J lost 5 bases, and 13 bases lay in between. The CDR3 runs 12 residues. The V gene's germline CDR1 is MNHEY and CDR2 SVGAGI. The DNA for the CDR3 is TGTGCCAGCGGACAGACTTCCCACGAGCAGTACTTC. Translation gives CASGQTSHEQYF.